This T cell receptor (beta chain) was obtained from a study of blood T cell repertoires in COVID-19 (dated by TCRdb to the early 2020s). The study in broad terms: Samples covering the acute and convalescent phases of COVID-19 were provided by collaborators in the United States, Italy and Spain. The repertoires were made available in a free public database intended to serve as a resource for research on the immune response to SARS-CoV-2. Samples were obtained from the ongoing ImmuneRACE study (first 160 participants) and from about 1,300 subjects provided by 6 global collaborators. The dataset comprised deeply sampled blood TCRbeta repertoires from subjects exposed to, actively infected with, or recovered from COVID-19. The sample metadata nearly always contained a de-identified subject ID, COVID-19 status, age in years and sex. Where HLA class I and class II types were available, the types were taken from metadata supplied by the sample provider, not from assay-based typing. The material from the prospective study consisted of cDNA or gDNA derived from T cells, B-cell-depleted T cells, or PBMCs. Findings and caveats that apply to the study as a whole: The quantity of clinical and demographic metadata differed by source and by participant and was supplied without curation.

Whole blood was collected in K2EDTA tubes by collaborating institutions according to the institutions' own protocols. For TCRbeta analysis, collaborators shipped samples in one of three forms: frozen whole blood, isolated PBMCs, or DNA extracted from either of those sample types. This clone occurred a few times. What this receptor recognizes is not known. Base qualities are missing; no much larger clone stands one base away. The germline V gene (reference sequence) gives CDR1 as DFQATT and CDR2 as SNEGSKA. CDR3 length: 15 amino acids, cysteine to phenylalanine. Only the CDR3 part of the read is kept: 45 bases, read in frame from the first base. V and J are trimmed by 3 bases and 3 bases, and the gene matches miss 5 bases of the junction. The immunoSEQ Assay, a bias-controlled multiplex PCR, was used to amplify TCRbeta CDR3 regions from genomic DNA. The authors' pipeline ran thus. The number of nucleated cells in each sample was estimated by amplification of reference gene primers within the assay. Sequence reads were collapsed and filtered to measure the absolute abundance of every unique TCRbeta CDR3 rearrangement. For each sample, productive Simpson clonality was calculated as the square root of Simpson's diversity index over productive rearrangements. TCRdb holds this immuneACCESS table with in-frame rearrangements only. Some clones are missing; in checked studies, unresolved V genes explain under half, and the rest has no known cause. Clone size and the V and J calls come from that table; the DNA yielded D and trimming. This sample lists roughly 60,000 clones; around 83% were detected once. Together, the top ten hold 5.5% to 6% of the sample.

The receptor was isolated from a woman aged 55-69 years with acute or convalescent COVID-19. Recombination joined TRBV20-1 with TRBJ2-2; 9 junctional bases match TRBD2. The sequenced material came from peripheral blood. The DNA sequence is given as TGCAGTGCTAGTAACGCGGGGGGGGACACCGGGGAGCTGTTTTTT. Its coded protein is CSASNAGGDTGELFF.